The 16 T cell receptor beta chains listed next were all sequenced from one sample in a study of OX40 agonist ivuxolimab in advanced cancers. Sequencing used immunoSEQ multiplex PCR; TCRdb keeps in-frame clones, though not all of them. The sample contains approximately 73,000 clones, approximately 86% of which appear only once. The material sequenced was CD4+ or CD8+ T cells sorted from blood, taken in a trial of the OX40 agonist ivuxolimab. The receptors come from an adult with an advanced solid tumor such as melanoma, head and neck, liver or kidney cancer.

The CDR3 region has the DNA TGTGCCAGCAGCTTGGGCGTTGGTAGCGGGGATCCCTACGAGCAGTACTTC. This codes for CASSLGVGSGDPYEQYF. The chain couples TRBV5-6 to TRBJ2-7; 8 bases align to TRBD2. The CDR3 sequence is 17 residues long. Germline values: CDR1 SGHDT, CDR2 YYEEEE. With V trimmed by 0 bases and J by 2 bases, 10 bases remained unmatched.

CDR3 nucleotides: TGTGCCAGCAGCGGACAATCCGAAGAGACCCAGTACTTC. Its protein is CASSGQSEETQYF. The chain couples TRBV6-6 to TRBJ2-5; D perhaps matches TRBD1 (5 bases). The V gene lost 6 bases and the J gene lost 3 bases, with 11 bases spanning the gap. CDR3 size: 13 residues. The V gene's germline CDR1 is MNHNY and CDR2 SVGAGI (reference sequence).

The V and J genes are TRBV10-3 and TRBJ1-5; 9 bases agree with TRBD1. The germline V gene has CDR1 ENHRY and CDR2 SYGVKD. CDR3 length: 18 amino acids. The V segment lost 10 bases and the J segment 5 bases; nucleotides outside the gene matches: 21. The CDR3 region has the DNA TGTGCCACCGCTCAACAGGGGGCTGGGGTCACTATGGATCAGCCCCAGCATTTT. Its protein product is CATAQQGAGVTMDQPQHF.

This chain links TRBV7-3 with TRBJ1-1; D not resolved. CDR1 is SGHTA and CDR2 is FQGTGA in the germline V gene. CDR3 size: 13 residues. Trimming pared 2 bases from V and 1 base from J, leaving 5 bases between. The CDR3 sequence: CASSLAGNTEAFF. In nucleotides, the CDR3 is TGTGCCAGCAGCTTAGCGGGGAACACTGAAGCTTTCTTT.

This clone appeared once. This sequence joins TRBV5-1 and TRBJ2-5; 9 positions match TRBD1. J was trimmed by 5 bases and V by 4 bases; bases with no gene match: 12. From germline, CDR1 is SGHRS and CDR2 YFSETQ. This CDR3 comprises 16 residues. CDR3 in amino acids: CASSVQGAVGQETQYF. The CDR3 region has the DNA TGCGCCAGCAGCGTACAGGGGGCGGTCGGTCAGGAGACCCAGTACTTC.

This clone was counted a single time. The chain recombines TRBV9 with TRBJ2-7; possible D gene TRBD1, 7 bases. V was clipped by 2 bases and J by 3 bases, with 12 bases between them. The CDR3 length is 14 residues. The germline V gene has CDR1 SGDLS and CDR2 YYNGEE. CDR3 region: CASSVGRGDYEQYF. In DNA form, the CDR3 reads TGTGCCAGCAGCGTCGGCAGGGGGGACTACGAGCAGTACTTC.

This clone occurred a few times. Written as DNA, the CDR3 is TGCAGCGTTGAAAGGGGGGGTCCCCAGTACTTC. As protein: CSVERGGPQYF. This chain uses TRBV29-1 with TRBJ2-5; tentatively, D is TRBD2 (7 bases). The CDR3 totals 11 residues. Germline CDR1 reads SQVTM; CDR2 reads ANQGSEA. The germline V and J ends were trimmed by 2 bases and 9 bases, with 10 bases remaining between them.

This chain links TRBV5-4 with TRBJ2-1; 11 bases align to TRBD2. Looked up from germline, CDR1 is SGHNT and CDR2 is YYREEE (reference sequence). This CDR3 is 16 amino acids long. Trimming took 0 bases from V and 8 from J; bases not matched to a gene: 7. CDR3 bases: TGTGCCAGCAGCTTGGCCCTAGCGGGAGGCCGGGATGAGCAGTTCTTC. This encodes CASSLALAGGRDEQFF.

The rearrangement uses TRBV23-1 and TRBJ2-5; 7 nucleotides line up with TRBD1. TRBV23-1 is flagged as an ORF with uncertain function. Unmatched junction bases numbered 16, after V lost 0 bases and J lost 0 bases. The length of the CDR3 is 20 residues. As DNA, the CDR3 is TGCGCCAGCAGTCAATCGCAGGGGGTATCCGAACCCCAATACCAAGAGACCCAGTACTTC. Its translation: CASSQSQGVSEPQYQETQYF.

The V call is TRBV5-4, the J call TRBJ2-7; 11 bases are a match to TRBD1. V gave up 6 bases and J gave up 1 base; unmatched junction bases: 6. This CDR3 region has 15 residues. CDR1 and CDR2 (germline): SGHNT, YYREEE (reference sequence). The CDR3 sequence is CASTLGQGASYEQYF. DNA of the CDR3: TGTGCCAGCACGCTTGGACAGGGGGCATCCTACGAGCAGTACTTC.

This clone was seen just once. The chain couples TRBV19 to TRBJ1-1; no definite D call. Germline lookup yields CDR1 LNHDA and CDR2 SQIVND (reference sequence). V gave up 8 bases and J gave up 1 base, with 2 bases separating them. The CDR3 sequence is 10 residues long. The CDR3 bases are TGTGCCAGTGGGAACACTGAAGCTTTCTTT. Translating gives CASGNTEAFF.

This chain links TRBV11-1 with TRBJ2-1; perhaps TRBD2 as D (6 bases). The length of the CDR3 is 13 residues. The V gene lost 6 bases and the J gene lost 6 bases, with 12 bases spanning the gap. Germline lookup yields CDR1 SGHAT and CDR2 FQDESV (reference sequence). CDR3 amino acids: CASSNSGVNEQFF. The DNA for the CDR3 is TGTGCCAGCAGTAATAGCGGTGTCAATGAGCAGTTCTTC.

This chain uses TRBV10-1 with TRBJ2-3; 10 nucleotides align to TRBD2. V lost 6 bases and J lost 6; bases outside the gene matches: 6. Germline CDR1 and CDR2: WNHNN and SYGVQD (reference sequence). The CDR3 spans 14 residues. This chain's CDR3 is CASRASGSSDTQYF. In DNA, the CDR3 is TGCGCCAGCAGGGCTAGCGGGAGTTCGGATACGCAGTATTTT.

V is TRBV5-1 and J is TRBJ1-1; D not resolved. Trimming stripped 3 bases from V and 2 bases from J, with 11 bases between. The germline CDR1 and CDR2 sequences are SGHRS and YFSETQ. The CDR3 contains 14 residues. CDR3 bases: TGCGCCAGCAGCTCGCAGGTGTCAAACACTGAAGCTTTCTTT. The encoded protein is CASSSQVSNTEAFF.

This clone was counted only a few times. The CDR3 DNA is TGTGCCAGCAGCCCCTTGGGACTCCTAAAAAAGACCCAGTACTTC. This gives the protein CASSPLGLLKKTQYF. The genes are TRBV7-9 and TRBJ2-5; perhaps TRBD2 as D (6 bases). In germline, CDR1 is SEHNR, CDR2 FQNEAQ (reference sequence). Trimming took 5 bases from V and 6 from J, leaving 19 bases between them. This CDR3 is 15 amino acids long.

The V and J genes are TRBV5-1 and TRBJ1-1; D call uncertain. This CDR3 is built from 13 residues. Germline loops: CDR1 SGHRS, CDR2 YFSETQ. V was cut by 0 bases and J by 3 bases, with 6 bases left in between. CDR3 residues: CASSLASHTEAFF. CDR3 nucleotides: TGCGCCAGCAGCTTGGCCAGCCACACTGAAGCTTTCTTT. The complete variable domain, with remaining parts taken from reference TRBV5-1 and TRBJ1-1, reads KAGVTQTPRYLIKTRGQQVTLSCSPISGHRSVSWYQQTPGQGLQFLFEYFSETQRNKGNFPGRFSGRQFSNSRSEMNVSTLELGDSALYLCASSLASHTEAFFGQGTRLTVV.